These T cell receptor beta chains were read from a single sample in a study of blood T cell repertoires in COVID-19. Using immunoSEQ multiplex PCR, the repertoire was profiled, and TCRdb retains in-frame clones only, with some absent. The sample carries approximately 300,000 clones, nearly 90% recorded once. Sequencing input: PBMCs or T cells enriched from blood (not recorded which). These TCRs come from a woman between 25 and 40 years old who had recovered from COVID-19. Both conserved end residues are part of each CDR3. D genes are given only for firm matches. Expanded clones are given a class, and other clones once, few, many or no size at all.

CDR3 protein: CASSVEGGAPREQYF
CDR3 DNA: TGTGCCAGCAGCGTAGAAGGGGGCGCCCCTCGGGAGCAGTACTTC
J gene: TRBJ2-7
clone size: NA
D gene: TRBD1
V gene: TRBV9

CDR3 protein: CATSRDRHSGNTIYF
CDR3 DNA: TGTGCCACCAGCAGAGACAGACACTCTGGAAACACCATATATTTT
J gene: TRBJ1-3
clone size: NA
D gene: NA
V gene: TRBV15

CDR3 protein: CASSSGLPPRRGEQFF
CDR3 DNA: TGCGCCAGCAGCTCCGGACTACCTCCTCGACGGGGGGAGCAGTTCTTC
J gene: TRBJ2-1
clone size: NA
D gene: NA
V gene: TRBV5-1

CDR3 protein: CASSIFGEALNTEAFF
CDR3 DNA: TGTGCCAGTAGTATATTTGGGGAGGCTCTAAACACTGAAGCTTTCTTT
J gene: TRBJ1-1
clone size: NA
D gene: NA
V gene: TRBV19

CDR3 protein: CASSFSHFNSPLHF
CDR3 DNA: TGTGCCAGCAGCTTTTCCCACTTTAATTCACCCCTCCACTTT
J gene: TRBJ1-6
clone size: once
D gene: NA
V gene: TRBV7-2

CDR3 protein: CASSPETSPTYEQYF
CDR3 DNA: TGTGCCAGCTCACCGGAGACTAGCCCAACCTACGAGCAGTACTTC
J gene: TRBJ2-7
clone size: NA
D gene: TRBD2
V gene: TRBV18

CDR3 protein: CAGSSGTEVYEQYF
CDR3 DNA: TGTGCCGGTTCTTCCGGGACAGAAGTCTACGAGCAGTACTTC
J gene: TRBJ2-7
clone size: once
D gene: TRBD1
V gene: TRBV28

CDR3 protein: CASSLDQVSTQYF
CDR3 DNA: TGTGCCAGCAGCTTAGATCAGGTCAGCACGCAGTATTTT
J gene: TRBJ2-3
clone size: NA
D gene: NA
V gene: TRBV11-2

CDR3 protein: CASSLDRGDTQYF
CDR3 DNA: TGTGCCAGCAGCTTAGATCGCGGAGATACGCAGTATTTT
J gene: TRBJ2-3
clone size: NA
D gene: NA
V gene: TRBV11-2

CDR3 protein: CASSPDSFQGNGPQHF
CDR3 DNA: TGTGCCAGCAGCCCTGACAGTTTTCAGGGCAATGGGCCCCAGCATTTT
J gene: TRBJ1-5
clone size: NA
D gene: NA
V gene: TRBV3-1/TRBV3-2

CDR3 protein: CASSLVGYQETQYF
CDR3 DNA: TGTGCCAGCAGCTTAGTCGGGTACCAAGAGACCCAGTACTTC
J gene: TRBJ2-5
clone size: NA
D gene: NA
V gene: TRBV7-9

CDR3 protein: CASSSGILHGYTF
CDR3 DNA: TGTGCCAGCAGTTCGGGGATCCTACATGGCTACACCTTC
J gene: TRBJ1-2
clone size: NA
D gene: NA
V gene: TRBV12-3/TRBV12-4

CDR3 protein: CASGQGRNQPQHF
CDR3 DNA: TGTGCCAGCGGACAGGGAAGAAATCAGCCCCAGCATTTT
J gene: TRBJ1-5
clone size: once
D gene: TRBD1
V gene: TRBV19

CDR3 protein: CASSLLRGGQETQYF
CDR3 DNA: TGTGCCAGCAGTTTACTGAGGGGGGGTCAAGAGACCCAGTACTTC
J gene: TRBJ2-5
clone size: NA
D gene: NA
V gene: TRBV27

CDR3 protein: CASSPSPMGTAGNQPQHF
CDR3 DNA: TGCGCCAGCAGCCCGAGCCCAATGGGGACAGCGGGCAATCAGCCCCAGCATTTT
J gene: TRBJ1-5
clone size: NA
D gene: TRBD1
V gene: TRBV5-1

CDR3 protein: CASSLVGQGYNSPLHF
CDR3 DNA: TGCGCCAGCAGCTTGGTGGGACAGGGCTATAATTCACCCCTCCACTTT
J gene: TRBJ1-6
clone size: once
D gene: TRBD1
V gene: TRBV5-1

CDR3 protein: CSASAGSANEKLFF
CDR3 DNA: TGCAGTGCTAGTGCGGGGTCCGCTAATGAAAAACTGTTTTTT
J gene: TRBJ1-4
clone size: NA
D gene: NA
V gene: TRBV20-1

CDR3 protein: CASRRGWNTEAFF
CDR3 DNA: TGTGCCAGCAGGCGCGGTTGGAACACTGAAGCTTTCTTT
J gene: TRBJ1-1
clone size: NA
D gene: NA
V gene: TRBV6-6

CDR3 protein: CASSPGTAYEQYF
CDR3 DNA: TGTGCCAGCTCACCTGGGACAGCCTACGAGCAGTACTTC
J gene: TRBJ2-7
clone size: once
D gene: TRBD1
V gene: TRBV18

CDR3 protein: CASGGQGRFKTQYF
CDR3 DNA: TGTGCCAGCGGCGGACAGGGGAGGTTTAAGACCCAGTACTTC
J gene: TRBJ2-5
clone size: NA
D gene: TRBD1
V gene: TRBV11-2

CDR3 protein: CASSGGGLVTQYF
CDR3 DNA: TGTGCCAGCAGTGGCGGGGGGCTGGTGACCCAGTACTTC
J gene: TRBJ2-5
clone size: NA
D gene: TRBD2
V gene: TRBV2

CDR3 protein: CSASRRSYEQYF
CDR3 DNA: TGCAGTGCTAGTAGGCGGTCTTACGAGCAGTACTTC
J gene: TRBJ2-7
clone size: NA
D gene: NA
V gene: TRBV20-1

CDR3 protein: CASSSGGGFSSYEQYF
CDR3 DNA: TGTGCCAGCAGCTCTGGTGGGGGGTTCAGCTCCTACGAGCAGTACTTC
J gene: TRBJ2-7
clone size: NA
D gene: NA
V gene: TRBV7-9

CDR3 protein: CSATVETQYF
CDR3 DNA: TGCAGTGCTACTGTAGAGACCCAGTACTTC
J gene: TRBJ2-5
clone size: NA
D gene: NA
V gene: TRBV20-1

CDR3 protein: CASSPWPLYEQYF
CDR3 DNA: TGTGCCAGCAGCCCCTGGCCCCTCTACGAGCAGTACTTC
J gene: TRBJ2-7
clone size: NA
D gene: NA
V gene: TRBV14

CDR3 protein: CASSIGPGSYNEQFF
CDR3 DNA: TGTGCCAGTAGTATAGGGCCGGGCTCCTACAATGAGCAGTTCTTC
J gene: TRBJ2-1
clone size: NA
D gene: NA
V gene: TRBV19

CDR3 protein: CASSRTLNTGELFF
CDR3 DNA: TGTGCCAGCAGTAGGACATTGAACACCGGGGAGCTGTTTTTT
J gene: TRBJ2-2
clone size: NA
D gene: NA
V gene: TRBV6-5

CDR3 protein: CASSFRGAGVSYNEQFF
CDR3 DNA: TGTGCCAGCAGCTTCCGAGGGGCGGGAGTCTCCTACAATGAGCAGTTCTTC
J gene: TRBJ2-1
clone size: NA
D gene: TRBD2
V gene: TRBV13

CDR3 protein: CASSLSWRVEQYF
CDR3 DNA: TGTGCCAGCAGCCTTTCTTGGCGGGTTGAGCAGTACTTC
J gene: TRBJ2-7
clone size: NA
D gene: NA
V gene: TRBV7-9

CDR3 protein: CASSLLARSYEQYF
CDR3 DNA: TGTGCCAGCAGTTTACTAGCGCGCTCCTACGAGCAGTACTTC
J gene: TRBJ2-7
clone size: NA
D gene: NA
V gene: TRBV27

CDR3 protein: CASSYSVSTEAFF
CDR3 DNA: TGTGCCAGCAGTTACTCAGTGAGCACTGAAGCTTTCTTT
J gene: TRBJ1-1
clone size: NA
D gene: NA
V gene: TRBV6-5

CDR3 protein: CASSLEGGAYNEQFF
CDR3 DNA: TGTGCCAGCAGCTTAGAAGGCGGCGCCTACAATGAGCAGTTCTTC
J gene: TRBJ2-1
clone size: NA
D gene: NA
V gene: TRBV11-2

CDR3 protein: CASSLGGVYGYTF
CDR3 DNA: TGTGCCAGCAGTTTAGGGGGCGTTTATGGCTACACCTTC
J gene: TRBJ1-2
clone size: NA
D gene: NA
V gene: TRBV28

CDR3 protein: CATSSGTARADTQYF
CDR3 DNA: TGTGCCACCAGCAGTGGGACAGCGAGGGCAGATACGCAGTATTTT
J gene: TRBJ2-3
clone size: once
D gene: TRBD1
V gene: TRBV15

CDR3 protein: CASSLLGDRSSYEQYF
CDR3 DNA: TGTGCCAGCAGCTTGTTGGGGGACAGGAGCTCCTACGAGCAGTACTTC
J gene: TRBJ2-7
clone size: NA
D gene: TRBD1
V gene: TRBV5-6

CDR3 protein: CASSFRTSGSADTQYF
CDR3 DNA: TGCGCCAGCAGCTTTCGGACTAGCGGGAGTGCAGATACGCAGTATTTT
J gene: TRBJ2-3
clone size: NA
D gene: TRBD2
V gene: TRBV5-1

CDR3 protein: CASSHSGAYNEQFF
CDR3 DNA: TGTGCCAGCAGCCATAGCGGGGCCTACAATGAGCAGTTCTTC
J gene: TRBJ2-1
clone size: NA
D gene: TRBD2
V gene: TRBV7-3

CDR3 protein: CASSQEGTSGNTDTQYF
CDR3 DNA: TGTGCCAGCAGCCAAGAGGGGACTAGCGGGAACACAGATACGCAGTATTTT
J gene: TRBJ2-3
clone size: once
D gene: TRBD2
V gene: TRBV4-2

CDR3 protein: CASSLERGLGTEAFF
CDR3 DNA: TGTGCCAGCAGTTTAGAGAGGGGGCTTGGCACTGAAGCTTTCTTT
J gene: TRBJ1-1
clone size: NA
D gene: TRBD1
V gene: TRBV28

CDR3 protein: CASSDRGAFYGYTF
CDR3 DNA: TGTGCCAGCAGCGACAGGGGGGCTTTCTATGGCTACACCTTC
J gene: TRBJ1-2
clone size: NA
D gene: TRBD1
V gene: TRBV28

CDR3 protein: CASSFGQGRSTQYF
CDR3 DNA: TGTGCCAGCAGCTTCGGACAGGGAAGGAGTACGCAGTATTTT
J gene: TRBJ2-3
clone size: NA
D gene: TRBD1
V gene: TRBV7-2

CDR3 protein: CASSQPYPRTGNYGYTF
CDR3 DNA: TGCGCCAGCAGCCAACCCTACCCCAGGACAGGGAACTATGGCTACACCTTC
J gene: TRBJ1-2
clone size: NA
D gene: TRBD1
V gene: TRBV4-1

CDR3 protein: CASSLGVGGGLTTDTQYF
CDR3 DNA: TGTGCCAGCAGCTTGGGTGTCGGAGGCGGACTCACGACAGATACGCAGTATTTT
J gene: TRBJ2-3
clone size: NA
D gene: NA
V gene: TRBV5-8

CDR3 protein: CASSSLDRVTYEQYF
CDR3 DNA: TGTGCCAGCAGCTCCTTAGACAGGGTAACCTACGAGCAGTACTTC
J gene: TRBJ2-7
clone size: NA
D gene: TRBD1
V gene: TRBV7-2

CDR3 protein: CASSSPTESYNEQFF
CDR3 DNA: TGCGCCAGCAGCTCCCCGACAGAGTCCTACAATGAGCAGTTCTTC
J gene: TRBJ2-1
clone size: NA
D gene: NA
V gene: TRBV5-1

CDR3 protein: CASSGGGPERGEKLFF
CDR3 DNA: TGTGCCAGCAGCGGGGGCGGGCCGGAGAGGGGGGAAAAACTGTTTTTT
J gene: TRBJ1-4
clone size: NA
D gene: NA
V gene: TRBV7-2

CDR3 protein: CAISSGTSGRARYEQYF
CDR3 DNA: TGTGCCATCTCATCCGGGACTAGCGGGAGGGCCCGCTACGAGCAGTACTTC
J gene: TRBJ2-7
clone size: NA
D gene: TRBD2
V gene: TRBV10-3

CDR3 protein: CSVKITWTSGRPDYNEQFF
CDR3 DNA: TGCAGCGTCAAAATCACATGGACTAGCGGGAGACCAGACTACAATGAGCAGTTCTTC
J gene: TRBJ2-1
clone size: NA
D gene: TRBD2
V gene: TRBV29-1

CDR3 protein: CASRKTSGYEQYF
CDR3 DNA: TGTGCCAGCAGGAAGACTAGCGGGTACGAGCAGTACTTC
J gene: TRBJ2-7
clone size: NA
D gene: TRBD2
V gene: TRBV6-5

CDR3 protein: CASSLQTGYFNTEAFF
CDR3 DNA: TGTGCCAGCAGCTTACAAACAGGATACTTTAACACTGAAGCTTTCTTT
J gene: TRBJ1-1
clone size: NA
D gene: NA
V gene: TRBV5-4

CDR3 protein: CAISEGTSYNEQFF
CDR3 DNA: TGTGCCATCAGTGAGGGGACTAGCTACAATGAGCAGTTCTTC
J gene: TRBJ2-1
clone size: NA
D gene: TRBD2
V gene: TRBV10-3

CDR3 protein: CASSILAGYNEQFF
CDR3 DNA: TGTGCCAGTAGTATACTAGCGGGGTACAATGAGCAGTTCTTC
J gene: TRBJ2-1
clone size: NA
D gene: TRBD2
V gene: TRBV19

CDR3 protein: CASDRDSLTDTQYF
CDR3 DNA: TGTGCTAGTGACAGGGACAGCCTCACAGATACGCAGTATTTT
J gene: TRBJ2-3
clone size: NA
D gene: TRBD1
V gene: TRBV12-5

CDR3 protein: CASSRGGNYGYTF
CDR3 DNA: TGTGCCAGCAGTCGAGGGGGTAACTATGGCTACACCTTC
J gene: TRBJ1-2
clone size: once
D gene: NA
V gene: TRBV28